This is a list of T cell receptor beta chains from one sample in a study of T cell responses to AZD1222 COVID-19 vaccine. Some clones are missing from TCRdb's copy, which holds only in-frame ones; the method was immunoSEQ multiplex PCR. Here the sample spans 140,000 to 150,000 clones, around 90% being singletons. The specimen comprised peripheral blood, sampled on day 0 of MenACWY control vaccination. These receptors were collected from an adult in good health. Each CDR3 is given with its conserved first and last residue. Fields, in order: J gene, D gene, clone size, V gene, CDR3 protein, CDR3 DNA. The D gene is left open where the match is weak. The size of a clone is reported for some rows only, either as once, few or many, or as a class for expanded clones.

TRBJ1-1 NA NA TRBV5-1 CASQEDTEAFF TGCGCCAGCCAGGAGGACACTGAAGCTTTCTTT
TRBJ2-1 NA once TRBV7-9 CASSFPRGALEDNEQFF TGTGCCAGCAGCTTCCCACGGGGGGCACTCGAAGACAATGAGCAGTTCTTC
TRBJ2-3 TRBD1 NA TRBV9 CASSVEQGVSDTQYF TGTGCCAGCAGCGTCGAACAGGGGGTTTCGGATACGCAGTATTTT
TRBJ2-2 NA NA TRBV18 CASSLAGELFF TGTGCCAGCTCATTGGCGGGAGAGCTGTTTTTT
TRBJ1-3 NA NA TRBV4-2 CASSQVRSLEGNTIYF TGTGCCAGCAGCCAAGTAAGATCGCTGGAAGGAAACACCATATATTTT
TRBJ1-2 NA NA TRBV7-9 CASSLLMGENYGYTF TGTGCCAGCAGCTTGCTGATGGGGGAAAACTATGGCTACACCTTC
TRBJ1-1 NA NA TRBV18 CASSITAQENTEAFF TGTGCCAGCTCAATAACAGCCCAGGAGAACACTGAAGCTTTCTTT
TRBJ1-2 NA NA TRBV14 CASSQTRGGLYGYTF TGTGCCAGCAGTCAGACGAGGGGCGGGCTCTATGGCTACACCTTC
TRBJ2-3 TRBD2 NA TRBV7-2 CASTLMSGGLGDTQYF TGTGCCAGCACCCTTATGTCGGGGGGGCTTGGAGATACGCAGTATTTT
TRBJ1-1 TRBD1 NA TRBV19 CASLRLDRAEAFF TGTGCCAGTTTAAGACTAGACAGGGCAGAAGCTTTCTTT
TRBJ1-2 TRBD1 NA TRBV4-1 CASSQDQPDRGSGYTF TGCGCCAGCAGCCAAGACCAGCCTGACAGGGGGTCGGGCTACACCTTC
TRBJ1-1 NA NA TRBV12-3/TRBV12-4 CASSLGSGTEAFF TGTGCCAGCAGTTTAGGGTCTGGGACTGAAGCTTTCTTT
TRBJ1-6 NA NA TRBV19 CASSIGQGRLSPLHF TGTGCCAGTAGTATCGGGCAGGGCCGCCTTTCACCCCTCCACTTT
TRBJ2-7 NA NA TRBV12-3/TRBV12-4 CASRQGFEQYF TGTGCCAGCAGGCAGGGGTTCGAGCAGTACTTC
TRBJ2-2 NA NA TRBV6-6 CASSSERLTGELFF TGTGCCAGCAGTTCCGAACGGCTGACCGGGGAGCTGTTTTTT